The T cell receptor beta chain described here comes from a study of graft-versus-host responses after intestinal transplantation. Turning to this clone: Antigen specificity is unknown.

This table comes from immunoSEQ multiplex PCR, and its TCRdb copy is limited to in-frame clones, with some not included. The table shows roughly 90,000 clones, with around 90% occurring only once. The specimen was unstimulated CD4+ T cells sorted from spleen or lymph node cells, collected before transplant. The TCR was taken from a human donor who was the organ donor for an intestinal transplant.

The chain's CDR3 is CASRAGALTGELFF. The CDR3 DNA sequence: TGTGCCAGCAGGGCGGGGGCCCTAACCGGGGAGCTGTTTTTT. J is TRBJ2-2 and V is TRBV6-5; perhaps TRBD2 as D (7 bases). With 6 bases removed from V and 5 bases from J, the gap between germline ends came to 13 bases. The CDR3 spans 14 residues. From germline, CDR1 is MNHEY and CDR2 SVGAGI.